This TCR beta chain is drawn from a study of molecular identifiers for immune sequencing clone quantification. V lost 0 bases, J lost 2 bases, and 4 bases stayed unmatched. Per germline, CDR1 DFQATT and CDR2 SNEGSKA (reference sequence). This CDR3 spans 16 amino acids. Methods described previously were used for bulk TCR libraries, and listed TCR primers were applied. A single record per CDR3 protein comes from TCRdb applying MiXCR to the PCR reads. The sample records hundreds of thousands of distinct CDR3 sequences, about 25% being singletons. In its sample, this clonotype was seen many times. Material for sequencing was naive CD8+ T cells from blood, with Jurkat cell RNA spiked in. Subset: FACS-sorted CD8+CD4-CCR7+CD45RA+ naive T cells. This chain connects TRBV20-1 to TRBJ2-3, with 11 bases lining up with TRBD2. This receptor was identified in a human donor in good health. Some libraries in this study had Jurkat cell RNA spiked in. Written as DNA, the CDR3 is TGCAGTGCTAGAGATATGGGACTAGCGGCCACAGATACGCAGTATTTT. It translates to CSARDMGLAATDTQYF.